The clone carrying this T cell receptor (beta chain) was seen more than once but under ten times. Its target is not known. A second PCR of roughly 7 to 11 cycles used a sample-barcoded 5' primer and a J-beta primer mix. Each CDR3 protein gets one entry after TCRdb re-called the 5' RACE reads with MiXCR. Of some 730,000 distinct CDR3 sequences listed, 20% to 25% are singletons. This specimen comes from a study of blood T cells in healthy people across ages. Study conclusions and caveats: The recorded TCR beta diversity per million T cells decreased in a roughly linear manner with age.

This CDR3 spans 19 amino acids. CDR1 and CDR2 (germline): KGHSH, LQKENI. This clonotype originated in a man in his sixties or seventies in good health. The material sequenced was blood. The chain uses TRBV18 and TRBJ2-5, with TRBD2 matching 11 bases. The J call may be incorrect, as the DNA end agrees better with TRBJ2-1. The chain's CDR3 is CASSNPIKGLAELYNEQFF. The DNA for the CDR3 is TGTGCCAGCTCGAACCCCATCAAGGGACTAGCGGAGCTTTACAATGAGCAGTTCTTC.